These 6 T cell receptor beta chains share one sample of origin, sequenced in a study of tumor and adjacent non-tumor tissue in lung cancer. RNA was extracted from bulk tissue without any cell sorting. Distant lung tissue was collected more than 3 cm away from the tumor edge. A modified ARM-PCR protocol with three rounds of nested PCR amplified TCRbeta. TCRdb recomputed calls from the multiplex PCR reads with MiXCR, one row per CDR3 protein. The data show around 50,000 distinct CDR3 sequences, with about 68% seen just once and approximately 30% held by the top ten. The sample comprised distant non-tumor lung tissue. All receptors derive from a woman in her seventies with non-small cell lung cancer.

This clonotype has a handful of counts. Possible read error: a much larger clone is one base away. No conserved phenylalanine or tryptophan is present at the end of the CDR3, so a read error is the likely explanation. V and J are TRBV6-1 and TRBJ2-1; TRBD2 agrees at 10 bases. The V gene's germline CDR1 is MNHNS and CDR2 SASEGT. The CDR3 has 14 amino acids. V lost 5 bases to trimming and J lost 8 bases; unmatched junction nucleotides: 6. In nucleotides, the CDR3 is TGTGCCAGCAGTTTTAGCGGGAGGACCGATGAGCAGTTCCTC. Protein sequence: CASSFSGRTDEQFL.

The CDR3, as DNA: TGCGCCAGCAGCCTCTCCACAGATACGCAGTATTTT. Residues: CASSLSTDTQYF. V is TRBV10-1 and J is TRBJ2-3, with D uncertain. Germline V gene data show CDR1 as WNHNN and CDR2 as SYGVQD (reference sequence). Trimming pared 6 bases from V and 2 bases from J, leaving 6 bases between. This CDR3 region has 12 residues.

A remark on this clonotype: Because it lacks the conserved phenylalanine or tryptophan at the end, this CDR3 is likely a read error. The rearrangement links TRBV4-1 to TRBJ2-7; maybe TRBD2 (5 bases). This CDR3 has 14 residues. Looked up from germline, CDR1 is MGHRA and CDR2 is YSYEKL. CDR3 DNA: TGCGCCAGCAGCCAGACGGGAAAGGGAGACGACCAGTACTTA. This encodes CASSQTGKGDDQYL.

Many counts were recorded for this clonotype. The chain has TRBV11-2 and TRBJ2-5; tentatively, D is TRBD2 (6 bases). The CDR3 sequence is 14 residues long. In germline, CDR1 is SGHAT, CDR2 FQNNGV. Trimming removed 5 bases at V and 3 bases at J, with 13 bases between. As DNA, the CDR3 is TGTGCCAGCAGCGCGGGGCTGCCAGAAGAGACCCAGTACTTC. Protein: CASSAGLPEETQYF.

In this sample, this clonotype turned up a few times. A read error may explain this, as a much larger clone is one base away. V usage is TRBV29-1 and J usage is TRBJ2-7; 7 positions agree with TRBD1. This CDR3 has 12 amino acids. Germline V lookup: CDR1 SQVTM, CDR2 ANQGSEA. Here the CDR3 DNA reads TGCGGCGCAGATGACAGGGACGGCGAGCAGTACTTC. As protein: CGADDRDGEQYF.

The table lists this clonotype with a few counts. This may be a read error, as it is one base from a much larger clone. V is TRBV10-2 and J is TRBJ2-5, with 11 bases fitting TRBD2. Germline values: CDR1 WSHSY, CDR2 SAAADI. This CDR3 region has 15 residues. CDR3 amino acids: CACRGSLAGDETQYF. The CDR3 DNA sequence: TGCGCCTGCAGGGGGTCACTAGCGGGAGATGAGACCCAGTACTTC.